Listed below are T cell receptor beta chains from one sample, sequenced in a study of shared clonotypes between healthy human individuals. Only in-frame clones appear in the TCRdb table, and some are missing; sequencing was by immunoSEQ multiplex PCR. Among a few hundred thousand clones listed, 65% were seen once. The sequenced sample consisted of memory CD4+ T cells sorted from blood. The receptor set was obtained from a man under 40 in good health. CDR3s include the opening cysteine and the closing phenylalanine or tryptophan. The D gene is left open where the match is weak. Clone size is not always given. Where it is, it says once, few, many or a class for expanded clones.

clone_size: .; v_call: TRBV13; j_call: TRBJ2-7; d_call: TRBD2; cdr3_aa: CASSLVGEGGSRQYF; cdr3_nt: TGTGCCAGCAGCTTAGTAGGGGAGGGTGGATCTAGGCAGTACTTC
clone_size: .; v_call: TRBV5-1; j_call: TRBJ2-1; d_call: .; cdr3_aa: CASSLREGGGTEQFF; cdr3_nt: TGCGCCAGCAGCCTGAGGGAGGGGGGCGGAACTGAGCAGTTCTTC
clone_size: .; v_call: TRBV6-5; j_call: TRBJ2-1; d_call: .; cdr3_aa: CASSVEGHGKEQFF; cdr3_nt: TGTGCCAGCAGTGTTGAAGGACACGGCAAAGAGCAGTTCTTC
clone_size: medium-sized; v_call: TRBV7-2; j_call: TRBJ1-5; d_call: TRBD1; cdr3_aa: CASSSTGLGQPQHF; cdr3_nt: TGTGCCAGCAGCTCGACAGGGTTGGGTCAGCCCCAGCATTTT
clone_size: few; v_call: TRBV19; j_call: TRBJ2-2; d_call: TRBD1; cdr3_aa: CASRGDRGPSGELFF; cdr3_nt: TGTGCCTCCAGAGGGGACAGGGGACCCTCCGGGGAGCTGTTTTTT
clone_size: .; v_call: TRBV7-9; j_call: TRBJ1-2; d_call: TRBD1; cdr3_aa: CASSSTGGPREGYTF; cdr3_nt: TGTGCCAGCAGCTCGACAGGGGGCCCCCGTGAGGGCTACACCTTC
clone_size: .; v_call: TRBV5-1; j_call: TRBJ2-1; d_call: TRBD2; cdr3_aa: CASSAGLAYNEQFF; cdr3_nt: TGCGCCAGCAGCGCGGGACTAGCGTACAATGAGCAGTTCTTC
clone_size: few; v_call: TRBV21-1; j_call: TRBJ2-7; d_call: .; cdr3_aa: CASRRNASGRFSYEQYF; cdr3_nt: TGTGCCAGCAGACGGAATGCTAGCGGGAGGTTCTCCTACGAGCAGTACTTC
clone_size: .; v_call: TRBV6-1; j_call: TRBJ2-7; d_call: .; cdr3_aa: CASSDRGSYEQYF; cdr3_nt: TGTGCCAGCAGTGATCGGGGATCCTACGAGCAGTACTTC
clone_size: .; v_call: TRBV25-1; j_call: TRBJ1-5; d_call: .; cdr3_aa: CASSVGEGGNQPQHF; cdr3_nt: TGTGCCAGCAGTGTGGGAGAAGGGGGGAATCAGCCCCAGCATTTT
clone_size: .; v_call: TRBV7-8; j_call: TRBJ2-1; d_call: .; cdr3_aa: CASSLGRGSSYNEQFF; cdr3_nt: TGTGCCAGCAGCTTAGGGAGGGGGAGCTCCTACAATGAGCAGTTCTTC
clone_size: few; v_call: TRBV7-7; j_call: TRBJ2-1; d_call: TRBD2; cdr3_aa: CASSFGLAGSNEQFF; cdr3_nt: TGTGCCAGCAGCTTTGGACTAGCGGGATCGAATGAGCAGTTCTTC
clone_size: .; v_call: TRBV7-9; j_call: TRBJ2-2; d_call: .; cdr3_aa: CASIPPGVNTGELFF; cdr3_nt: TGTGCCAGCATCCCCCCAGGGGTGAACACCGGGGAGCTGTTTTTT
clone_size: .; v_call: TRBV9; j_call: TRBJ2-2; d_call: .; cdr3_aa: CASSVVPGTVNTGELFF; cdr3_nt: TGTGCCAGCAGCGTCGTGCCTGGAACAGTGAACACCGGGGAGCTGTTTTTT
clone_size: few; v_call: TRBV5-1; j_call: TRBJ2-3; d_call: .; cdr3_aa: CASSLDLAGTDTQYF; cdr3_nt: TGCGCCAGCAGCTTGGATTTAGCGGGCACAGATACGCAGTATTTT
clone_size: .; v_call: TRBV7-3; j_call: TRBJ1-1; d_call: .; cdr3_aa: CASSMTGFTEAFF; cdr3_nt: TGTGCCAGCAGCATGACAGGCTTCACTGAAGCTTTCTTT
clone_size: .; v_call: TRBV29-1; j_call: TRBJ1-1; d_call: .; cdr3_aa: CSVGRGDTEAFF; cdr3_nt: TGCAGCGTTGGCCGGGGGGACACTGAAGCTTTCTTT
clone_size: few; v_call: TRBV6-5; j_call: TRBJ2-7; d_call: TRBD2; cdr3_aa: CASSSHVVGSGSEQYF; cdr3_nt: TGTGCCAGCAGTTCCCATGTAGTGGGTAGCGGGAGCGAGCAGTACTTC
clone_size: once; v_call: TRBV7-2; j_call: TRBJ2-7; d_call: .; cdr3_aa: CASSSSSSYEQYF; cdr3_nt: TGTGCCAGCAGCTCGAGTAGCTCCTACGAGCAGTACTTC
clone_size: few; v_call: TRBV5-1; j_call: TRBJ1-2; d_call: TRBD1; cdr3_aa: CASSLGDRAYGYTF; cdr3_nt: TGCGCCAGCAGCTTGGGGGACAGGGCCTATGGCTACACCTTC
clone_size: .; v_call: TRBV11-2; j_call: TRBJ2-5; d_call: .; cdr3_aa: CASSSIRGTARTQYF; cdr3_nt: TGTGCCAGCAGCTCAATTAGGGGCACAGCGCGGACCCAGTACTTC
clone_size: few; v_call: TRBV10-3; j_call: TRBJ2-6; d_call: .; cdr3_aa: CAITQGAGLSGANVLTF; cdr3_nt: TGTGCCATCACCCAAGGCGCGGGACTCTCTGGGGCCAACGTCCTGACTTTC
clone_size: .; v_call: TRBV19; j_call: TRBJ2-2; d_call: TRBD2; cdr3_aa: CASGRTSSLAGELFF; cdr3_nt: TGTGCCAGTGGGAGGACTAGCTCCCTCGCCGGGGAGCTGTTTTTT
clone_size: .; v_call: TRBV21-1; j_call: TRBJ2-2; d_call: .; cdr3_aa: CASSNTRDENTGELFF; cdr3_nt: TGTGCCAGCAGCAACACCCGGGACGAGAACACCGGGGAGCTGTTTTTT
clone_size: .; v_call: TRBV29-1; j_call: TRBJ2-7; d_call: TRBD1; cdr3_aa: CSVGGQSYEQYF; cdr3_nt: TGCAGCGTTGGGGGACAGAGCTACGAGCAGTACTTC
clone_size: few; v_call: TRBV28; j_call: TRBJ2-4; d_call: .; cdr3_aa: CASRPYRVPVAKNIQYF; cdr3_nt: TGTGCCAGCAGACCGTACAGGGTCCCCGTAGCCAAAAACATTCAGTACTTC
clone_size: few; v_call: TRBV7-8; j_call: TRBJ2-2; d_call: .; cdr3_aa: CASSSYRATGELFF; cdr3_nt: TGTGCCAGCAGTTCCTACAGGGCCACCGGGGAGCTGTTTTTT
clone_size: .; v_call: TRBV7-2; j_call: TRBJ1-1; d_call: .; cdr3_aa: CASSFSQKNTEAFF; cdr3_nt: TGTGCCAGCAGCTTCTCACAAAAGAACACTGAAGCTTTCTTT
clone_size: .; v_call: TRBV27; j_call: TRBJ2-3; d_call: .; cdr3_aa: CASSFGGMTDTQYF; cdr3_nt: TGTGCCAGCAGTTTCGGGGGTATGACAGATACGCAGTATTTT
clone_size: .; v_call: TRBV6-1; j_call: TRBJ1-4; d_call: .; cdr3_aa: CASGNRDWNEKLFF; cdr3_nt: TGTGCCAGCGGGAACCGGGACTGGAATGAAAAACTGTTTTTT
clone_size: once; v_call: TRBV2; j_call: TRBJ2-7; d_call: TRBD2; cdr3_aa: CASTLGTSGSSYEQYF; cdr3_nt: TGTGCCAGCACCCTAGGGACTAGCGGGAGCTCCTACGAGCAGTACTTC
clone_size: .; v_call: TRBV7-2; j_call: TRBJ1-2; d_call: TRBD1; cdr3_aa: CASSLAGQGRGYTF; cdr3_nt: TGTGCCAGCAGCTTAGCGGGACAGGGGAGAGGCTACACCTTC
clone_size: .; v_call: TRBV10-2; j_call: TRBJ2-3; d_call: TRBD2; cdr3_aa: CASSESSSLAGGSTDTQYF; cdr3_nt: TGCGCCAGCAGTGAGTCGTCATCACTAGCGGGAGGGAGCACAGATACGCAGTATTTT
clone_size: .; v_call: TRBV19; j_call: TRBJ2-5; d_call: .; cdr3_aa: CASSMGAGFGETQYF; cdr3_nt: TGTGCCAGTAGTATGGGGGCCGGGTTTGGAGAGACCCAGTACTTC
clone_size: .; v_call: TRBV7-3; j_call: TRBJ2-5; d_call: .; cdr3_aa: CASSLTVQETQYF; cdr3_nt: TGTGCCAGCAGCTTGACAGTTCAAGAGACCCAGTACTTC
clone_size: .; v_call: TRBV7-9; j_call: TRBJ2-7; d_call: .; cdr3_aa: CASSPAWGQRSFYEQYF; cdr3_nt: TGTGCCAGCAGCCCGGCTTGGGGACAACGGAGTTTCTACGAGCAGTACTTC
clone_size: .; v_call: TRBV15; j_call: TRBJ2-5; d_call: .; cdr3_aa: CATSRDLQETQYF; cdr3_nt: TGTGCCACCAGCAGAGATCTTCAAGAGACCCAGTACTTC
clone_size: .; v_call: TRBV9; j_call: TRBJ2-1; d_call: .; cdr3_aa: CASSVRSGSSYNEQFF; cdr3_nt: TGTGCCAGCAGCGTTCGTAGCGGTTCTTCCTACAATGAGCAGTTCTTC
clone_size: .; v_call: TRBV30; j_call: TRBJ2-1; d_call: .; cdr3_aa: CAWSSLTYGEQFF; cdr3_nt: TGTGCCTGGAGTTCACTAACTTATGGTGAGCAGTTCTTC
clone_size: .; v_call: TRBV18; j_call: TRBJ1-2; d_call: .; cdr3_aa: CASSADRFYGYTF; cdr3_nt: TGTGCCAGCTCCGCTGACAGATTCTATGGCTACACCTTC
clone_size: .; v_call: TRBV28; j_call: TRBJ2-3; d_call: .; cdr3_aa: CASIPTWRGVNTDTQYF; cdr3_nt: TGTGCCAGCATCCCCACCTGGAGGGGGGTGAACACAGATACGCAGTATTTT
clone_size: .; v_call: TRBV2; j_call: TRBJ2-2; d_call: .; cdr3_aa: CASRGPNRVTGELFF; cdr3_nt: TGTGCCAGCAGGGGTCCCAACAGGGTCACCGGGGAGCTGTTTTTT